Listed below are T cell receptor beta chains from one sample, sequenced in a study of blood T cells in healthy people across ages. TCRdb independently ran MiXCR on the 5' RACE reads; one entry per CDR3 protein. Among about 720,000 distinct CDR3 sequences listed, 20% to 25% were seen once. The same specimen was also included in a second study, on T cells of mothers and their children.

Sequences were obtained from blood. The receptors stem from a boy aged 10-17 years in good health. The CDR3 runs from the conserved cysteine through the conserved F or W. D genes are given only for firm matches. For some rows the clone size is stated as once, few or many, or as a class when expanded; others skip it.

v_gene	len	abundance	j_gene	d_gene	CDR3aa	CDR3nt
TRBV29-1	12	-	TRBJ1-1	TRBD1	CSATGTGLEAFF	TGCAGCGCAACCGGGACAGGGCTGGAAGCTTTCTTT
TRBV27	14	-	TRBJ1-4	-	CASSLLSLGEKLFF	TGTGCCAGCAGTTTATTATCGCTGGGGGAAAAACTGTTTTTT
TRBV6-1	15	once	TRBJ2-1	TRBD2	CASSETELAGYEQFF	TGTGCCAGCAGTGAGACCGAACTAGCGGGATATGAGCAGTTCTTC
TRBV4-3	16	few	TRBJ1-2	-	CASSHARGVVQGGYTF	TGCGCCAGCAGCCATGCTCGAGGCGTGGTACAGGGAGGCTACACCTTC
TRBV5-6	15	-	TRBJ2-4	TRBD1	CASSFYTGVGNIQYF	TGTGCCAGCAGCTTCTACACAGGGGTGGGAAACATTCAGTACTTC
TRBV28	14	few	TRBJ1-2	TRBD1	CASSSGTGRYGYTF	TGTGCCAGCAGTTCCGGGACAGGGAGGTATGGCTACACCTTC
TRBV6-1	14	-	TRBJ2-3	TRBD1	CASSARGSTDTQYF	TGTGCCAGCAGTGCCAGGGGGAGCACAGATACGCAGTATTTT
TRBV19	13	-	TRBJ2-1	-	CASNSLVYNEQFF	TGTGCCAGTAATTCTCTGGTCTACAATGAGCAGTTCTTC
TRBV29-1	12	-	TRBJ1-3	-	CSTQDGGSTIYF	TGCAGCACCCAGGACGGTGGAAGCACCATATATTTT
TRBV10-3	14	-	TRBJ2-1	TRBD1	CAISEGTGYDEQFF	TGTGCCATCAGCGAGGGGACAGGGTACGATGAGCAGTTCTTC
TRBV9	13	few	TRBJ2-5	-	CASSVDGLETQYF	TGTGCCAGCAGCGTAGACGGGTTAGAGACCCAGTACTTC
TRBV6-2/TRBV6-3	14	-	TRBJ2-5	-	CASSSAGTGETQYF	TGTGCCAGCAGTTCTGCAGGGACGGGTGAGACCCAGTACTTC
TRBV20-1	15	few	TRBJ1-4	-	CSASPGAWANEKLFF	TGCAGTGCTAGTCCAGGGGCGTGGGCTAATGAAAAACTGTTTTTT
TRBV7-8	13	-	TRBJ2-7	-	CASNGRESYEQYF	TGTGCCAGCAACGGTCGCGAATCCTACGAGCAGTACTTC
TRBV19	14	-	TRBJ1-3	TRBD1	CASRQGATGNTIYF	TGTGCCAGTAGACAGGGGGCAACTGGAAACACCATATATTTT
TRBV7-6	16	few	TRBJ2-2	-	CASSPPRERSTGELFF	TGTGCCAGCAGCCCCCCCAGGGAACGTAGCACCGGGGAGCTGTTTTTT
TRBV29-1	12	-	TRBJ1-3	-	CSATTPGNTIYF	TGCAGCGCGACAACTCCTGGAAACACCATATATTTT
TRBV2	21	-	TRBJ2-1	TRBD2	CASSEVASGGDRRRPSDEQFF	TGTGCCAGCAGTGAGGTGGCGAGCGGGGGGGACCGGCGCAGACCGTCCGATGAGCAGTTCTTC
TRBV4-2	15	few	TRBJ2-7	-	CASSVKQAAAYEQYF	TGTGCCAGCAGCGTCAAACAGGCCGCTGCCTACGAGCAGTACTTC
TRBV6-5	15	-	TRBJ1-1	-	CASSYRSLGGSRAFF	TGTGCCAGCAGTTACCGGTCTTTGGGGGGCTCCCGCGCTTTCTTT
TRBV4-1	17	few	TRBJ2-1	TRBD2	CASSQVGLAGEDNEQFF	TGCGCCAGCAGCCAAGTGGGGCTAGCGGGAGAAGACAATGAGCAGTTCTTC
TRBV20-1	16	few	TRBJ1-1	TRBD1	CSAKAGGTLPNTEAFF	TGCAGTGCTAAGGCAGGGGGGACTTTACCGAACACTGAAGCTTTCTTT
TRBV6-5	13	few	TRBJ1-2	TRBD1	CASSYRDSLSLTF	TGTGCCAGCAGTTACCGGGACAGCCTCTCCCTCACCTTC
TRBV7-2	15	-	TRBJ2-5	-	CASSLLSGAQETQYF	TGTGCCAGCAGCTTATTGTCGGGGGCACAAGAGACCCAGTACTTC
TRBV11-2	16	-	TRBJ2-3	TRBD2	CASSPQASGNTDTQYF	TGTGCCAGCAGCCCCCAGGCTAGCGGAAACACAGATACGCAGTATTTT
TRBV20-1	14	-	TRBJ2-1	TRBD2	CSAAGTSGQVEQFF	TGCAGTGCTGCCGGGACTAGCGGTCAAGTTGAGCAGTTCTTC
TRBV28	14	few	TRBJ2-7	TRBD2	CASSLTSGSGEQYF	TGTGCCAGCAGTTTGACTAGCGGGAGCGGCGAGCAGTACTTC
TRBV4-3	15	-	TRBJ2-3	TRBD2	CASSQEAGASDTQYF	TGCGCCAGCAGCCAAGAAGCGGGAGCCTCAGATACGCAGTATTTT